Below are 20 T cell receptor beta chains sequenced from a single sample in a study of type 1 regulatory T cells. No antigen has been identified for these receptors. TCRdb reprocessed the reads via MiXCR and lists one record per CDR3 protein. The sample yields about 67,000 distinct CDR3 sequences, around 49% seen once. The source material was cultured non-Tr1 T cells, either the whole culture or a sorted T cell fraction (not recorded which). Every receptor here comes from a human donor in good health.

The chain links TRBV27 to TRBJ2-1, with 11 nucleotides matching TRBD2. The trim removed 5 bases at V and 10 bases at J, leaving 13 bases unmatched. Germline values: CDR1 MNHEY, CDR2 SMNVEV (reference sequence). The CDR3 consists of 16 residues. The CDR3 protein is CASSIGIAGGPREQFF. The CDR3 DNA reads TGTGCCAGCAGTATAGGTATAGCGGGGGGGCCCCGGGAGCAGTTCTTC.

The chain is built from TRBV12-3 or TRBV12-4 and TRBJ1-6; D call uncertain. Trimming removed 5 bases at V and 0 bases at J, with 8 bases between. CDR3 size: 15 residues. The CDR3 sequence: CASSLGSSYNSPLHF. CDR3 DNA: TGTGCCAGCAGTCTCGGGAGCTCCTATAATTCACCCCTCCACTTT.

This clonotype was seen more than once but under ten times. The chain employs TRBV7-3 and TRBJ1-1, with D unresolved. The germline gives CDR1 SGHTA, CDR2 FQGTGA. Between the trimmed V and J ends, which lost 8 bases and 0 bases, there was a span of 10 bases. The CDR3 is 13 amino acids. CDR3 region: CASRAGLNTEAFF. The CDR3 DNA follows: TGTGCCAGCCGGGCAGGTCTGAACACTGAAGCTTTCTTT.

This CDR3 reads CASSFPDRGLPNEKLFF. CDR3 bases: TGTGCCAGCAGTTTTCCGGACAGGGGGTTGCCTAATGAAAAACTGTTTTTT. The J gene is TRBJ1-4, the V gene TRBV6-2 or TRBV6-3, with TRBD1 matching over 10 bases. V lost 4 bases and J lost 3; bases outside the gene matches: 8. CDR1 MNHEY and CDR2 SVGEGT come from the germline V gene. There are 17 residues in the CDR3.

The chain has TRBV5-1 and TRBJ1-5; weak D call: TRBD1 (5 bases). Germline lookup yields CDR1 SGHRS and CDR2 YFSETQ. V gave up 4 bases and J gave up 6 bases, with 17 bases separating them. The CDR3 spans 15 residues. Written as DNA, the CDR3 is TGCGCCAGCAGCCCCGGGGCCGGGGTACGTCAGCCCCAGCATTTT. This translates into CASSPGAGVRQPQHF.

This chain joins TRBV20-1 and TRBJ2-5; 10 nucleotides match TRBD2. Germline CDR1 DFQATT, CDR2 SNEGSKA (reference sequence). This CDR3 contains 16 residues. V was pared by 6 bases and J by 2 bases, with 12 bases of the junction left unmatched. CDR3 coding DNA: TGCAGTGCCTCAGCTTTACTAGCGGGGAAACAAGAGACCCAGTACTTC. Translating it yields CSASALLAGKQETQYF.

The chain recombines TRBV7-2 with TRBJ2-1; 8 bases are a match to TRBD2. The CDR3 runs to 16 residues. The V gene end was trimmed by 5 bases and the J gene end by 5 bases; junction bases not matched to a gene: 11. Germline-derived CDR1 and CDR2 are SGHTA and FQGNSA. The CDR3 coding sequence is TGTGCCAGCAGCCCGCCACCGGGACTAGAGAACAATGAGCAGTTCTTC. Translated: CASSPPPGLENNEQFF.

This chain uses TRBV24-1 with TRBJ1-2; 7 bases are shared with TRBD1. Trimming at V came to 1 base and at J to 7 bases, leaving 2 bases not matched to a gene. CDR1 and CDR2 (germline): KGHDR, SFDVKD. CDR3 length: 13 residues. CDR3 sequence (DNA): TGTGCCACCAGTGATTTAAGGGACAGTGGCTACACCTTC. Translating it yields CATSDLRDSGYTF.

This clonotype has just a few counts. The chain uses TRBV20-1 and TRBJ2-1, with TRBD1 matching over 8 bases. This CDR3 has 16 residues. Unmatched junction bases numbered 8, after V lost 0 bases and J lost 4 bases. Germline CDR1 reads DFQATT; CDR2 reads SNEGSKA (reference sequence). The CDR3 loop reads CSARDRGQGRYNEQFF. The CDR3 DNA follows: TGCAGTGCTAGAGATAGAGGACAGGGTCGGTACAATGAGCAGTTCTTC.

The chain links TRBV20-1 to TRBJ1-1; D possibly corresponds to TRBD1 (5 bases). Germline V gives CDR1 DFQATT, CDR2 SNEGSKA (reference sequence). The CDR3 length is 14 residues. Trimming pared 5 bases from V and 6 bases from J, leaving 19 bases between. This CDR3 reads CSAGDGGLSAEAFF. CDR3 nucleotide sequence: TGCAGTGCTGGGGACGGGGGATTGAGCGCTGAAGCTTTCTTT.

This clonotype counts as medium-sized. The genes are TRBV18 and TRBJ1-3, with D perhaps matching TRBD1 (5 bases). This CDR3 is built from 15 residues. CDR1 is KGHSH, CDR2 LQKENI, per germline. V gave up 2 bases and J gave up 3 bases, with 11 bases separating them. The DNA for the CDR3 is TGTGCCAGCTCACCAACCGGAGGGGTTGGAAACACCATATATTTT. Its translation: CASSPTGGVGNTIYF.

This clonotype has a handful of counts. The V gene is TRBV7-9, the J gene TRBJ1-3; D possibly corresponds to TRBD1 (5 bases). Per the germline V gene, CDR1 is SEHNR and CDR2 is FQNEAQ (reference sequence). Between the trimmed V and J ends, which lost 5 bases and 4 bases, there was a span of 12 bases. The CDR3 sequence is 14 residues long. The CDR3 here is CASSGGRGGNTIYF. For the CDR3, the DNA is TGTGCCAGCAGCGGGGGTCGAGGAGGAAACACCATATATTTT.

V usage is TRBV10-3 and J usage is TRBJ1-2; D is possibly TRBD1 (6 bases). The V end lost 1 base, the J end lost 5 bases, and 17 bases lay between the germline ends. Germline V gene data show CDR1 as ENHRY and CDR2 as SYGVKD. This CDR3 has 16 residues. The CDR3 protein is CAISELGRGAEYGYTF. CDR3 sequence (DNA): TGTGCCATCAGTGAGTTAGGTAGGGGGGCTGAATATGGCTACACCTTC.

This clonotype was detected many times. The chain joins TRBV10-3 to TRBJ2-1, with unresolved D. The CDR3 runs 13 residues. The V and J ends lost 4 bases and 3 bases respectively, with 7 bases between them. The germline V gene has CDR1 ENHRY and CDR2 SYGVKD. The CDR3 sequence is CAISVAGYNEQFF. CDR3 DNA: TGTGCCATCAGTGTGGCAGGCTACAATGAGCAGTTCTTC.

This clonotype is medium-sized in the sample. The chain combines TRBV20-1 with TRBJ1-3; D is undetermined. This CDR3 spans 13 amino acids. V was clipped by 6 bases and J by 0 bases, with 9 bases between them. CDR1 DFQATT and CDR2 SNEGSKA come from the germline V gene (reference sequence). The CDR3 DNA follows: TGCAGTGCCCCAGGTTCCTCTGGAAACACCATATATTTT. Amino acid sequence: CSAPGSSGNTIYF.

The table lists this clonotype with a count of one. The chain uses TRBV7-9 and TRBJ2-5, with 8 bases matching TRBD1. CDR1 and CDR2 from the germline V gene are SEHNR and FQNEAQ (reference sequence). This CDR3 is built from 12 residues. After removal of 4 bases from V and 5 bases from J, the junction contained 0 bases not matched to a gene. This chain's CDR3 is CASSWDRETQYF. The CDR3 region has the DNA TGTGCCAGCAGCTGGGACAGGGAGACCCAGTACTTC.

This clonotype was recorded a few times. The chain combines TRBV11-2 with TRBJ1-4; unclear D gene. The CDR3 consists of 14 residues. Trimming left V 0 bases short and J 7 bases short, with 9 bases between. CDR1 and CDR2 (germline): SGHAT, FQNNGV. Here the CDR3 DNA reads TGTGCCAGCAGCTTAGAGGCTACCTCTGAAAAACTGTTTTTT. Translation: CASSLEATSEKLFF.

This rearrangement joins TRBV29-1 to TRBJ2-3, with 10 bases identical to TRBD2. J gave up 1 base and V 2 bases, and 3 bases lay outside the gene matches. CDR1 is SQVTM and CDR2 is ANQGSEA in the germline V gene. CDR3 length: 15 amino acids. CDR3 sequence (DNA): TGCAGCGTTGAAAGTACTAGCGGGGGCACAGATACGCAGTATTTT. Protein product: CSVESTSGGTDTQYF.

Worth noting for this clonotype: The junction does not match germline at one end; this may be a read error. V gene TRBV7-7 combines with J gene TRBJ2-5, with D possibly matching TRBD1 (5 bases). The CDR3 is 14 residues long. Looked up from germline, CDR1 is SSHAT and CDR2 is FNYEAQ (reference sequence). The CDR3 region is CASSYRGNLETQYF. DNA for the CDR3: TGTGCTAGCAGCTATAGGGGAAATTTAGAGACCCAGTACTTC.

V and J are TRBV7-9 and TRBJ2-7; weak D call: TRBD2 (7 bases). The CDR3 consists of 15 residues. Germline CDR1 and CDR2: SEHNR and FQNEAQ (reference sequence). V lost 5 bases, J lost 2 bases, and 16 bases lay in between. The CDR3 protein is CASSPEGGGTYEQYF. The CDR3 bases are TGTGCCAGCAGCCCAGAGGGGGGGGGAACCTACGAGCAGTACTTC.